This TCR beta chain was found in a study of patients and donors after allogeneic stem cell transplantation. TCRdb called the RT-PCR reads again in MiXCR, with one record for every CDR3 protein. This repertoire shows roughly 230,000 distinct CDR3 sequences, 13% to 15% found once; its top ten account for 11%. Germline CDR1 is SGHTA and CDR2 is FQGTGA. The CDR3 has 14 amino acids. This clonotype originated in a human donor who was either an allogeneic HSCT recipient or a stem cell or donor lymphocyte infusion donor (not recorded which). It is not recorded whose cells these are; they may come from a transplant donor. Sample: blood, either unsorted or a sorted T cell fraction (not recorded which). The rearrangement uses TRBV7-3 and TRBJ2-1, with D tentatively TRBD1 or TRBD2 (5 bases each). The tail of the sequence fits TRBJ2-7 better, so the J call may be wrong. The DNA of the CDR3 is TGTGCCAGCAGCTCCCGGGGACCCTACAATGAGCAGTACTTC. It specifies CASSSRGPYNEQYF.